A selection of T cell receptor beta chains follows, all from one sample in a study of human T cells and chemical hapten exposure. TCRdb re-called the 5' RACE reads through MiXCR, storing one row per CDR3 protein. Counted here are fewer than 150,000 distinct CDR3 sequences, around a fifth occurring once; the ten biggest clones make up around 3%. These receptors came from a human donor in good health. The CDR3 runs from the conserved cysteine through the conserved F or W. The order of the fields is J gene, V gene, clone size, D gene, CDR3 length, CDR3 DNA, CDR3 protein. D genes are given only for firm matches. The size of a clone is reported for some rows only, either as once, few or many, or as a class for expanded clones.

J gene: TRBJ2-3; V gene: TRBV11-2; clone size: few; D gene: TRBD2; CDR3 length: 17; CDR3 DNA: TGTGCCAGCAGCCCAGGGACTAGCGGTGGTTACACAGATACGCAGTATTTT; CDR3 protein: CASSPGTSGGYTDTQYF
J gene: TRBJ2-7; V gene: TRBV4-1; clone size: few; D gene: TRBD2; CDR3 length: 16; CDR3 DNA: TGCGCCAGCAGCCAACTTACACTAGCGGGATCGGGTGAGCAGTACTTC; CDR3 protein: CASSQLTLAGSGEQYF
J gene: TRBJ1-1; V gene: TRBV2; clone size: many; D gene: -; CDR3 length: 14; CDR3 DNA: TGTGCCAGTCCCGGGACATTTTTGAACACTGAAGCTTTCTTT; CDR3 protein: CASPGTFLNTEAFF
J gene: TRBJ2-3; V gene: TRBV20-1; clone size: -; D gene: -; CDR3 length: 11; CDR3 DNA: TGCAGTGCTGGGGACACGGATACGCAGTATTTT; CDR3 protein: CSAGDTDTQYF
J gene: TRBJ2-7; V gene: TRBV5-4; clone size: -; D gene: TRBD2; CDR3 length: 16; CDR3 DNA: TGTGCCAGCAGCGAGGGATGGACTAGCGGGGGGTACGAGCAGTACTTC; CDR3 protein: CASSEGWTSGGYEQYF
J gene: TRBJ1-1; V gene: TRBV11-2; clone size: -; D gene: -; CDR3 length: 15; CDR3 DNA: TGTGCCAGCAGCCGTGACAGACTGAGGGGCACTGAAGCTTTCTTT; CDR3 protein: CASSRDRLRGTEAFF
J gene: TRBJ2-5; V gene: TRBV7-9; clone size: few; D gene: -; CDR3 length: 15; CDR3 DNA: TGTGCCAGCAGCCTCTCGTCGGGGCTCCAAGAGACCCAGTACTTC; CDR3 protein: CASSLSSGLQETQYF
J gene: TRBJ2-1; V gene: TRBV19; clone size: -; D gene: -; CDR3 length: 17; CDR3 DNA: TGTGCCAGTAGTATAGCGGACGGCGTCGGGGTGAAGGATGAGCAGTTCTTC; CDR3 protein: CASSIADGVGVKDEQFF
J gene: TRBJ2-1; V gene: TRBV12-3/TRBV12-4; clone size: few; D gene: TRBD2; CDR3 length: 15; CDR3 DNA: TGTGCCAGCAGAGCCCTAGCGGGAGGACACAATGAGCAGTTCTTC; CDR3 protein: CASRALAGGHNEQFF
J gene: TRBJ1-4; V gene: TRBV3-1; clone size: -; D gene: TRBD1; CDR3 length: 14; CDR3 DNA: TGTGCCAGCAGCCAGTACCAGGGGGGTGAAAAACTGTTTTTT; CDR3 protein: CASSQYQGGEKLFF
J gene: TRBJ1-2; V gene: TRBV7-8; clone size: many; D gene: -; CDR3 length: 13; CDR3 DNA: TGTGCCAGCAGCCCAGGACAGTCCTATGGCTACACCTTC; CDR3 protein: CASSPGQSYGYTF
J gene: TRBJ2-1; V gene: TRBV5-1; clone size: once; D gene: -; CDR3 length: 15; CDR3 DNA: TGCGCCAGCAGCTTGGTCGTGAGCTCCTACAATGAGCAGTTCTTC; CDR3 protein: CASSLVVSSYNEQFF
J gene: TRBJ2-3; V gene: TRBV7-8; clone size: few; D gene: -; CDR3 length: 13; CDR3 DNA: TGTGCCAGCAGCTTAGATTTCCGATATACGCAGTATTTT; CDR3 protein: CASSLDFRYTQYF
J gene: TRBJ1-3; V gene: TRBV28; clone size: -; D gene: -; CDR3 length: 12; CDR3 DNA: TGTGCCAGCAGAGAGGTTGGAAACACCATATATTTT; CDR3 protein: CASREVGNTIYF
J gene: TRBJ2-5; V gene: TRBV27; clone size: -; D gene: -; CDR3 length: 15; CDR3 DNA: TGTGCCAGCAGTTGGGGTTTGGGGCCCGGAGAGACCCAGTACTTC; CDR3 protein: CASSWGLGPGETQYF
J gene: TRBJ1-5; V gene: TRBV12-3/TRBV12-4; clone size: few; D gene: -; CDR3 length: 16; CDR3 DNA: TGTGCCAGCAGCCCTGGACATCAAAGGAGCAATCAGCCCCAGCATTTT; CDR3 protein: CASSPGHQRSNQPQHF
J gene: TRBJ2-3; V gene: TRBV28; clone size: -; D gene: TRBD2; CDR3 length: 15; CDR3 DNA: TGTGCCAGCAGTCCCCGACTAGCTGGCACAGATACGCAGTATTTT; CDR3 protein: CASSPRLAGTDTQYF
J gene: TRBJ1-2; V gene: TRBV7-2; clone size: few; D gene: TRBD1; CDR3 length: 15; CDR3 DNA: TGTGCCAGCAGCTTAGTATGGGCAGGGGGCAATGGCTACACCTTC; CDR3 protein: CASSLVWAGGNGYTF
J gene: TRBJ2-7; V gene: TRBV11-2; clone size: few; D gene: -; CDR3 length: 15; CDR3 DNA: TGTGCCAGCAGCCCTTTTTGGGACGGTGCCTACGAGCAGTACTTC; CDR3 protein: CASSPFWDGAYEQYF
J gene: TRBJ2-1; V gene: TRBV5-1; clone size: few; D gene: TRBD1; CDR3 length: 14; CDR3 DNA: TGCGCCAGCAGCCCTCCGGGACAGGGGTTTGAGCAGTTCTTC; CDR3 protein: CASSPPGQGFEQFF
J gene: TRBJ2-4; V gene: TRBV6-6; clone size: few; D gene: -; CDR3 length: 18; CDR3 DNA: TGTGCCAGCATCCCATCCCCCCGGGATCCGCTCCCCCGGAGCATTCAGTACTTC; CDR3 protein: CASIPSPRDPLPRSIQYF
J gene: TRBJ1-5; V gene: TRBV18; clone size: -; D gene: TRBD1; CDR3 length: 14; CDR3 DNA: TGTGCCAGCTCACCGGACAGGCTCAATCAGCCCCAGCATTTT; CDR3 protein: CASSPDRLNQPQHF
J gene: TRBJ1-1; V gene: TRBV19; clone size: few; D gene: -; CDR3 length: 13; CDR3 DNA: TGTGCCAGTAGGTCCTTGGCGGGCACTGAAGCTTTCTTT; CDR3 protein: CASRSLAGTEAFF
J gene: TRBJ1-1; V gene: TRBV5-5; clone size: -; D gene: -; CDR3 length: 12; CDR3 DNA: TGTGCCAGCAGTCCTGAGCGCAGGCGGGCTTTCTTT; CDR3 protein: CASSPERRRAFF
J gene: TRBJ1-6; V gene: TRBV27; clone size: many; D gene: -; CDR3 length: 12; CDR3 DNA: TGTGCCAGCGGACGATCTGCGACCCCCCTCCACTTT; CDR3 protein: CASGRSATPLHF
J gene: TRBJ2-1; V gene: TRBV2; clone size: few; D gene: -; CDR3 length: 15; CDR3 DNA: TGTGCCAGCAGTGAACTTGGTCAGGGGTACAATGAGCAGTTCTTC; CDR3 protein: CASSELGQGYNEQFF
J gene: TRBJ2-7; V gene: TRBV6-4; clone size: -; D gene: -; CDR3 length: 17; CDR3 DNA: TGTGCCAGCAGTGACTCGGTGATAGACGGAGGTTTGAGCGAGCAGTACTTC; CDR3 protein: CASSDSVIDGGLSEQYF
J gene: TRBJ2-1; V gene: TRBV24-1; clone size: few; D gene: -; CDR3 length: 13; CDR3 DNA: TGTGCCACCCTCGGGCCTCCCTACAATGAGCAGTTCTTC; CDR3 protein: CATLGPPYNEQFF
J gene: TRBJ2-1; V gene: TRBV12-5; clone size: -; D gene: TRBD2; CDR3 length: 17; CDR3 DNA: TGTGCTAGTGCCGATCCGGTAGCGGGGAGCTCCTACAATGAGCAGTTCTTC; CDR3 protein: CASADPVAGSSYNEQFF
J gene: TRBJ1-1; V gene: TRBV5-1; clone size: few; D gene: -; CDR3 length: 15; CDR3 DNA: TGCGCCAGCAGCTTGAGGGCCAGAGAACTCACTGAAGCTTTCTTT; CDR3 protein: CASSLRARELTEAFF
J gene: TRBJ2-7; V gene: TRBV7-2; clone size: few; D gene: -; CDR3 length: 15; CDR3 DNA: TGTGCCAGCAGCTTAGGGGGCGGACTTTACTACGAGCAGTACTTC; CDR3 protein: CASSLGGGLYYEQYF
J gene: TRBJ2-3; V gene: TRBV7-2; clone size: -; D gene: TRBD2; CDR3 length: 13; CDR3 DNA: TGTGCCAGCAGCTTATTCGCGGGAGGTGATTTTTATTTT; CDR3 protein: CASSLFAGGDFYF
J gene: TRBJ2-7; V gene: TRBV6-6; clone size: -; D gene: -; CDR3 length: 12; CDR3 DNA: TGTGCCAGCAGGCAGGACCACGACGAGCAGTACTTC; CDR3 protein: CASRQDHDEQYF
J gene: TRBJ1-2; V gene: TRBV28; clone size: few; D gene: -; CDR3 length: 15; CDR3 DNA: TGTGCCAGCAGCTCCCCCCCGGGGCAACTTGATGGCTACACCTTC; CDR3 protein: CASSSPPGQLDGYTF